This TCR beta chain was sequenced for a study of T cell repertoires in cytomegalovirus infection. About the study: It was recently identified HLA-C-restricted and well-studied HLA-B-restricted CMV epitopes that the study used. Matching HLA type and CMV infection were both indicated by public TCR beta signatures. Whole-study results and caveats: The ex vivo response was dominated by HLA-C-restricted CMV-specific TCR beta clonotypes. Public TCR beta family frequency separated CMV-and-HLA carriers, including in an independent cohort.

TCRdb independently ran MiXCR on the reads; one entry per CDR3 protein. The sample records fewer than 1,000,000 distinct CDR3 sequences, more than 25% being singletons. This clonotype was seen repeatedly, ten times or more. The target antigen is unknown. Trimming took off 2 bases at V and 8 bases at J, with 13 bases between the two ends. Germline loops: CDR1 SGHVS, CDR2 FNYEAQ. This CDR3 is 14 amino acids long. The specimen was cultured CD8+ T cells from PBMCs, collected from culture after CMV antigen stimulation. The chain links TRBV7-6 to TRBJ2-1; no firm D call. This receptor was obtained from a human donor in good health (CMV status not recorded). Some clones in this sample may be carry-over from other donors' samples. CDR3 region: CASSLTLNRDEQFF. The CDR3 DNA follows: TGTGCCAGCAGCTTAACCTTGAATAGGGATGAGCAGTTCTTC. Variable domain in full (rest from reference TRBV7-6 and TRBJ2-1): GAGVSQSPRYKVTKRGQDVALRCDPISGHVSLYWYRQALGQGPEFLTYFNYEAQQDKSGLPNDRFSAERPEGSISTLTIQRTEQRDSAMYRCASSLTLNRDEQFFGPGTRLTVL.